The 10 T cell receptor beta chains presented below share a single source sample, sequenced in a study of PD-1 blockade in classical Hodgkin lymphoma. Assay: immunoSEQ multiplex PCR; the TCRdb copy retains only in-frame clones and omits some. The data show almost 85,000 clones, approximately 91% seen once. Relapse was seen in all patients after autologous stem cell transplantation, and brentuximab vedotin exposure was variable. The sequenced sample was peripheral blood mononuclear cells (PBMCs), obtained at baseline. The origin of the receptors is a human donor with classical Hodgkin lymphoma.

Worth noting for this clone: Germline is not matched at one junction end, which may reflect a read error. The same CDR3 is also encoded by other DNA sequences in this sample. The chain combines TRBV13 with TRBJ1-1; 7 bases align to TRBD1. The CDR3 consists of 14 residues. In germline, CDR1 is PRHDT, CDR2 FYEKMQ (reference sequence). The chain's CDR3 is CASSEQGLSTEAFF. The CDR3 DNA reads as TGTGCCAGCAGCGAACAGGGGCTTTCCACTGAGGCTTTCTTT.

This clone rates as medium-sized. This chain joins TRBV5-4 and TRBJ2-7; D gene ambiguous. The CDR3 is 15 amino acids. Germline CDR1 and CDR2: SGHNT and YYREEE (reference sequence). Trimming left V 5 bases short and J 7 bases short, with 22 bases between. The CDR3 nucleotides are TGTGCCAGCAGTTCCGAGGAGACCCGACTGGATGAGCAGTACTTC. Its translation: CASSSEETRLDEQYF.

V is TRBV4-3 and J is TRBJ1-2; D is uncertain. This CDR3 is 11 amino acids long. With 8 bases removed from V and 6 bases from J, the gap between germline ends came to 10 bases. Looked up from germline, CDR1 is LGHNA and CDR2 is YSLEER. CDR3 amino acids: CASREADGYTF. As DNA, the CDR3 is TGCGCCAGCCGAGAGGCGGATGGCTACACCTTC.

V is TRBV6-5 and J is TRBJ1-1, with 7 bases that match TRBD1. V shed 0 bases and J 8 bases; nucleotides not matched to a gene: 0. The germline CDR1 and CDR2 sequences are MNHEY and SVGAGI. The CDR3 consists of 12 residues. For the CDR3, the DNA is TGTGCCAGCAGTTACTCGACAGGGGAAGCTTTCTTT. This encodes CASSYSTGEAFF.

The CDR3, as DNA: TGTGCCAGCAGTTACGATGGCAGGCGATACGAGCAGTACTTC. Translation: CASSYDGRRYEQYF. This rearrangement joins TRBV6-5 to TRBJ2-7; D remains unclear. The germline V gene has CDR1 MNHEY and CDR2 SVGAGI. V was clipped by 2 bases and J by 4 bases, with 12 bases between them. The CDR3 covers 14 residues.

The J gene is TRBJ2-3, the V gene TRBV5-4; 8 nucleotides agree with TRBD1. The germline V gene has CDR1 SGHNT and CDR2 YYREEE (reference sequence). V was pared by 5 bases and J by 3 bases, with 8 bases of the junction left unmatched. The length of the CDR3 is 15 residues. The CDR3 sequence is CASRPWTGRTDTQYF. CDR3 coding DNA: TGTGCCAGCAGACCGTGGACAGGGAGGACAGATACGCAGTATTTT. Full variable domain (missing parts from reference TRBV5-4 and TRBJ2-3): ETGVTQSPTHLIKTRGQQVTLRCSSQSGHNTVSWYQQALGQGPQFIFQYYREEENGRGNFPPRFSGLQFPNYSSELNVNALELDDSALYLCASRPWTGRTDTQYFGPGTRLTVL.

The chain couples TRBV7-6 to TRBJ2-7; tentatively, D is TRBD2 (6 bases). The germline CDR1 and CDR2 sequences are SGHVS and FNYEAQ. The CDR3 loop spans 14 amino acids. The V and J ends lost 4 bases and 0 bases respectively, with 10 bases between them. The DNA for the CDR3 is TGTGCCAGCAGCTCCTGGACTACCTCCTACGAGCAGTACTTC. Encoded protein: CASSSWTTSYEQYF.

This clone was seen a single time. This specimen includes other DNA sequences encoding the same CDR3. This chain connects TRBV5-1 to TRBJ1-1; D is uncertain. Trimming removed 1 base at V and 1 base at J, with 5 bases between. Germline-derived CDR1 and CDR2 are SGHRS and YFSETQ. The CDR3 has 13 residues. The chain's CDR3 is CASSLTGNTEAFF. The DNA of the CDR3 is TGCGCCAGCAGCTTGACCGGGAACACTGAAGCTTTCTTT.

The DNA of the CDR3 is TGTGCCAGCAGGCGCACCGGGACTTTTAATGAGCAGTTCTTC. Residues: CASRRTGTFNEQFF. This sequence joins TRBV6-5 and TRBJ2-1, with D possibly TRBD2 on 6 matching bases. CDR3 length: 14 residues. Germline V gives CDR1 MNHEY, CDR2 SVGAGI. V gave up 6 bases and J gave up 7 bases, with 16 bases separating them.

This clone was found a few times. V gene TRBV2 combines with J gene TRBJ1-1; no clear D. Trimming removed 4 bases from V and 3 bases from J, with 9 bases in between. This CDR3 comprises 13 residues. Per the germline V gene, CDR1 is SNHLY and CDR2 is FYNNEI. The CDR3 reads CASSGPGDTEAFF. CDR3 in DNA: TGTGCCAGCAGTGGCCCTGGGGACACTGAAGCTTTCTTT.